Listed below are T cell receptor beta chains from one sample, sequenced in a study of OX40 agonist ivuxolimab in advanced cancers. Measured with immunoSEQ multiplex PCR; TCRdb has only the in-frame clones, and not every one. The profile shows tens of thousands of clones, approximately 90% of them singletons. The sample was CD4+ or CD8+ T cells sorted from blood, taken in a trial of the OX40 agonist ivuxolimab. Receptor source: an adult with an advanced solid tumor such as melanoma, head and neck, liver or kidney cancer. CDR3s include the opening cysteine and the closing phenylalanine or tryptophan. A D gene is named only where the DNA matches it firmly. Clone size is stated in some rows and not others, as once, few, many or a class when expanded.

j_call	d_call	clone_size	v_call	cdr3_nt	cdr3_aa
TRBJ1-2	-	-	TRBV28	TGTGCCAGCGGCTCGGACGGCCTTAACTATGGCTACACCTTC	CASGSDGLNYGYTF
TRBJ2-7	-	-	TRBV6-6	TGTGCCAGTACCTGGGGGCAGACCCTCGAGCAGTACTTC	CASTWGQTLEQYF
TRBJ2-1	-	-	TRBV4-1	TGCGCCAGCAGCCATTTCTTCGTGGATGAGCAGTTCTTC	CASSHFFVDEQFF
TRBJ1-4	TRBD1	-	TRBV7-9	TGTGCCAGCAGTCCCCCAGGGGGGGGAGAAAAACTGTTTTTT	CASSPPGGGEKLFF
TRBJ2-7	TRBD2	-	TRBV5-1	TGCGCCAGCAGCCCCCCACGCGGGAGCGGGGACGAGCAGTACTTC	CASSPPRGSGDEQYF
TRBJ2-7	TRBD2	once	TRBV10-3	TGTGCCATCAGTGACGGGACTACCTACGAGCAGTACTTC	CAISDGTTYEQYF
TRBJ2-1	TRBD2	-	TRBV7-6	TGTGCCAGCAGTTTAGCGGGAGTCAATGAGCAGTTCTTC	CASSLAGVNEQFF
TRBJ1-4	-	-	TRBV9	TGTGCCAGCAGCGATCAGGGGAGAGGAAAACTGTTTTTT	CASSDQGRGKLFF
TRBJ2-1	TRBD1	-	TRBV6-5	TGTGCCAGCAGTTACTCGTGGACAGGGGAAAATGAGCAGTTCTTC	CASSYSWTGENEQFF
TRBJ2-5	TRBD2	-	TRBV10-2	TGCGCCAGCAGTGAGTCAACCCTGGCGGGAGGTATAGGAGAGACCCAGTACTTC	CASSESTLAGGIGETQYF
TRBJ1-5	TRBD1	once	TRBV11-2	TGTGCCAGCAGCAACGACAGGGGGCTAGGCAATCAGCCCCAGCATTTT	CASSNDRGLGNQPQHF
TRBJ1-2	-	-	TRBV5-1	TGCGCCAGCAGCTTGGACGGGCAGGGGACCTATGGCTACACCTTC	CASSLDGQGTYGYTF
TRBJ1-5	-	-	TRBV2	TGTGCCAGTACAGGGTCCCGAGGGAGGGTTGGCAATCAGCCCCAGCATTTT	CASTGSRGRVGNQPQHF
TRBJ1-5	-	-	TRBV9	TGTGCCAGCAGCGTAGACCCAAGGGGGGATCAGCCCCAGCATTTT	CASSVDPRGDQPQHF
TRBJ1-5	-	-	TRBV2	TGTGCCAGCACCGGACCCCGTCAGCCCCAGCATTTT	CASTGPRQPQHF
TRBJ1-1	-	-	TRBV5-5	-	CASSVGPGLEAFF
TRBJ2-7	-	-	TRBV5-4	TGTGCCAGCAGCTTGGGCGTACAGGGCTACGAGCAGTACTTC	CASSLGVQGYEQYF
TRBJ2-7	-	-	TRBV20-1	TGCAGTGCTAGTGGCTGGCGCGAGCAGTACTTC	CSASGWREQYF
TRBJ1-6	-	once	TRBV5-1	TGCGCCAGCAGCTGGGAGGGACAATCGTTCGGCACCTATAATTCACCCCTCCACTTT	CASSWEGQSFGTYNSPLHF
TRBJ1-3	-	-	TRBV6-5	TGTGCCAGCAGTTACTCCTGGGGGGGAAACACCATATATTTT	CASSYSWGGNTIYF
TRBJ2-7	TRBD2	-	TRBV10-3	TGTGCCACATCGACTAGCGGGGGATACGAGCAGTACTTC	CATSTSGGYEQYF
TRBJ1-6	TRBD1	-	TRBV11-2	TGTGCCAGCAGCATAGGGGCGGGACAGAGTAATTCACCCCTCCACTTT	CASSIGAGQSNSPLHF
TRBJ2-1	-	once	TRBV18	TGTGCCAGCTCACCCGTGGCAGGGGAAGGCAATGAGCAGTTCTTC	CASSPVAGEGNEQFF
TRBJ2-7	-	-	TRBV7-2	TGTGCCAGCAGCCTACAGGGTAACGACGAGCAGTACTTC	CASSLQGNDEQYF
TRBJ2-3	-	-	TRBV29-1	TGCAGCGTGGGGAAGGACACAGATACGCAGTATTTT	CSVGKDTDTQYF
TRBJ2-1	TRBD2	-	TRBV4-1	TGCGCCAGCAGCCAAGATAGGGCTAGCGGGTACAATGAGCAGTTCTTC	CASSQDRASGYNEQFF
TRBJ1-5	-	-	TRBV28	TGTGCCAGCTCTACAGGGTCCGATCAGCCCCAGCATTTT	CASSTGSDQPQHF
TRBJ2-2	-	-	TRBV6-5	TGTGCCAGCAGTTGGCAGCACACCGGGGAGCTGTTTTTT	CASSWQHTGELFF
TRBJ1-1	-	-	TRBV11-3	TGTGCCAGCAGCTTACAGCAGAACACTGAAGCTTTCTTT	CASSLQQNTEAFF
TRBJ1-5	-	-	TRBV6-1	TGTGCCAGCAGTGAGGACGGCGACCCGCAGCCCCAGCATTTT	CASSEDGDPQPQHF
TRBJ2-1	TRBD1	once	TRBV7-3	TGTGCCAGCAGCCGACAGGGGACCACCTACAATGAGCAGTTCTTC	CASSRQGTTYNEQFF
TRBJ2-3	-	-	TRBV28	TGTGCCAGCAGTCTGGGGACGTCATCGGGGGCTAGCACAGATACGCAGTATTTT	CASSLGTSSGASTDTQYF
TRBJ2-2	-	-	TRBV6-6	TGTGCCAGCAGTTCGGGAGCCGGGGAGCTGTTTTTT	CASSSGAGELFF
TRBJ2-1	TRBD1	-	TRBV4-1	TGCGCCAGCAGCCAAAAGGGGGCAGGGAGAAACAATGAGCAGTTCTTC	CASSQKGAGRNNEQFF
TRBJ1-1	TRBD1	-	TRBV11-2	TGTGCCAGCATCTTAGACAGGGTGGACACTGAAGCTTTCTTT	CASILDRVDTEAFF
TRBJ2-1	TRBD1	-	TRBV12-5	TGTGCTAGTGGGCTTGGACAGGGGGCCTACAATGAGCAGTTCTTC	CASGLGQGAYNEQFF
TRBJ2-7	TRBD1	-	TRBV27	TGTGCCAGCAGTTACCGGGACAGCCAGCAGTACTTC	CASSYRDSQQYF
TRBJ1-6	-	-	TRBV6-6	TGTGCCAGCAGCGGGACCGTACTTCGGAATTCACCCCTCCACTTT	CASSGTVLRNSPLHF
TRBJ1-1	TRBD1	-	TRBV10-3	TGTGCCATCAGTGGACAGGGGCGATGGGGCACTGAAGCTTTCTTT	CAISGQGRWGTEAFF
TRBJ2-3	-	-	TRBV5-1	TGCGCCAGCAGCTTGGCGGTTACCACAGATACGCAGTATTTT	CASSLAVTTDTQYF
TRBJ2-5	TRBD2	-	TRBV5-1	TGCGCCAGCAGCCTAATCGGGCGGGAGGAAGAGACCCAGTACTTC	CASSLIGREEETQYF
TRBJ2-5	-	-	TRBV7-7	TGTGCTAGCAGCTCCTCCTCAGGGCGAGAGACCCAGTACTTC	CASSSSSGRETQYF
TRBJ2-3	TRBD2	-	TRBV28	TGTGCCAGCATGGGACTAGCGAGAACAGATACGCAGTATTTT	CASMGLARTDTQYF
TRBJ2-2	-	-	TRBV7-9	TGTGCCAGCAGCCTGGGAGGAGGGTCCGGCGGGGAGCTGTTTTTT	CASSLGGGSGGELFF
TRBJ1-1	TRBD1	-	TRBV15	TGTGCCACCAGCAGGAGTCAGGGGGGGACTGAAGCTTTCTTT	CATSRSQGGTEAFF
TRBJ2-5	TRBD2	-	TRBV11-2	TGTGCCAGCAGCTTAGCTGAGGTGGTAGCGGGAGGCCAGGGGGAGACCCAGTACTTC	CASSLAEVVAGGQGETQYF
TRBJ2-4	-	few	TRBV4-1	TGCGCCAGCAGCCAAGATTCTGCTAGCGCGATCAAAAACATTCAGTACTTC	CASSQDSASAIKNIQYF
TRBJ2-7	-	once	TRBV6-1	TGTGCCAGCAGTGGAGGGGGGCTTAACTACGAGCAGTACTTC	CASSGGGLNYEQYF
TRBJ2-1	TRBD1	once	TRBV28	TGTGCCAGCGAACCACAGGGGCGGTGGGGCAACTCCTACAATGAGCAGTTCTTC	CASEPQGRWGNSYNEQFF
TRBJ1-2	-	few	TRBV9	TGTGCCAGCAGCCCTGTGGGGGAGGGGTTGGGCGGCTACACCTTC	CASSPVGEGLGGYTF
TRBJ1-1	TRBD1	-	TRBV6-1	TGTGCCAGCAGGAAAACAGGGGGTACTGAAGCTTTCTTT	CASRKTGGTEAFF
TRBJ2-7	TRBD1	-	TRBV6-6	TGTGCCAGCACCAACGGACAGGGGGAATACGAGCAGTACTTC	CASTNGQGEYEQYF
TRBJ1-1	-	-	TRBV2	TGTGCCAGCAGAAACCGTCGACCACAAGCTTTCTTT	CASRNRRPQAFF
TRBJ1-1	-	-	TRBV5-1	TGCGCCAGCAGCTTTACAGGGAACACTGAAGCTTTCTTT	CASSFTGNTEAFF
TRBJ2-2	-	once	TRBV2	TGTGCCAGCCGTTCTGGACTCAGCACCGGGGAGCTGTTTTTT	CASRSGLSTGELFF
TRBJ1-4	-	-	TRBV4-2	TGTGCCAGCAGCCAGGGGACGTCGGCCGAAAAACTGTTTTTT	CASSQGTSAEKLFF
TRBJ2-1	-	-	TRBV4-2	TGTGCCAGCAGCCAAGAAGCGTATGAGCAGTTCTTC	CASSQEAYEQFF
TRBJ1-6	-	few	TRBV6-1	TGTGCCAGCAGTGAAGCTTTAAGTATCACGGCCCTCCACTTT	CASSEALSITALHF
TRBJ2-1	TRBD2	-	TRBV5-1	TGCGCCAGCAGCTTGGAGCCGGGAGGGTTCAATGAGCAGTTCTTC	CASSLEPGGFNEQFF
TRBJ2-1	-	-	TRBV9	TGTGCCAGCAGCTCCCCAAGCAGGGCCTACAATGAGCAGTTCTTC	CASSSPSRAYNEQFF